What follows is one T cell receptor (beta chain) and its context. Authors' data handling: The assay estimated nucleated cells by amplifying reference gene primers. Only in-frame clones appear in the TCRdb table, and some are missing; sequencing was by immunoSEQ multiplex PCR. V and J calls and clone size follow that table, whereas D and trimming were derived from the DNA. The table lists more than 25,000 clones, around 87% of them singletons, with approximately 5.4% in the top ten. This specimen belongs to a study of blood T cell repertoires in COVID-19. Study in general: Italy, Spain and the United States were the sources of the convalescent and acute COVID-19 samples. T cells, B-cell-depleted T cells, or PBMCs supplied cDNA or gDNA.

This TCR came from a man in his 60s with active COVID-19. The sequencing sample was made of peripheral blood.

The CDR3 DNA sequence: TGCAGCGTTGTCGGGGTTTTGACAGATACGCAGTATTTT. Translation gives CSVVGVLTDTQYF. The chain has TRBV29-1 and TRBJ2-3; D possibly corresponds to TRBD2 (5 bases). V was cut by 4 bases and J by 3 bases, with 11 bases left in between. The CDR3 length is 13 residues. The germline V gene has CDR1 SQVTM and CDR2 ANQGSEA.